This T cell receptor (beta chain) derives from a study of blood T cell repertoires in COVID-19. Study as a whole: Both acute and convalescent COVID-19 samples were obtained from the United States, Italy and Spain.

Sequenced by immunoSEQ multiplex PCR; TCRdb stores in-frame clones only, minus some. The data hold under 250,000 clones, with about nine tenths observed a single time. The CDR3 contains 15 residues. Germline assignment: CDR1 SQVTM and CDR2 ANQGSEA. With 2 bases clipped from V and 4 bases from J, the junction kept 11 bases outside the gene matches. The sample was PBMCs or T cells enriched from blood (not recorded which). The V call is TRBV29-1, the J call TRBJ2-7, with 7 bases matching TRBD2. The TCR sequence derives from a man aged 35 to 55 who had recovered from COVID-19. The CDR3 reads CSVEKASGTSYEQYF. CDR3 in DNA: TGCAGCGTTGAAAAGGCTAGCGGAACTTCTTACGAGCAGTACTTC.